What follows is one T cell receptor (beta chain) and its context. Its antigen is still unknown. There are no base qualities to consult, and no much larger clone falls within one base. TCRbeta CDR3 regions were amplified from genomic DNA by means of the immunoSEQ Assay, a bias-controlled multiplex PCR. Concerning the study's data processing: Within the assay, amplification of reference gene primers was used to estimate how many nucleated cells each sample contained. To quantify the absolute abundance of each unique TCRbeta CDR3 rearrangement, sequence reads were collapsed and filtered. For each sample, productive Simpson clonality was calculated by taking the square root of Simpson's diversity index across productive rearrangements. TCRdb provides this immuneACCESS table in a form limited to in-frame rearrangements. Some clones are lacking; in checked studies, under half of them reflect an unresolved V gene, and why the rest are absent is not known. Clone size and the V and J calls come from that table; the DNA yielded D and trimming. The sample records roughly 300,000 clones, 85% to 90% of which are singletons. The ten biggest clones cover roughly 1.6% of the sample.

The sample comes from a study of blood T cell repertoires in COVID-19 (dated by TCRdb to about 2020). Study-level background: Samples covering the acute and convalescent phases of COVID-19 were provided by collaborators in the United States, Italy and Spain. The prospective study material was composed of cDNA or gDNA derived from T cells, B-cell-depleted T cells, or PBMCs. Subjects who had been exposed to COVID-19, were actively infected with it, or had recovered from it provided the deeply sampled blood TCRbeta repertoires that made up the dataset. The repertoires were made available in a free public database intended to serve as a resource for research on the immune response to SARS-CoV-2. The samples were drawn from two sources: the first 160 participants of the ongoing ImmuneRACE study, and over 950 subjects contributed by 6 global collaborators. Sample metadata almost always included a de-identified subject ID, COVID-19 status, age in years and sex. Where available, HLA class I and class II types were taken from metadata supplied by the sample provider and were not determined by assay-based typing. The study at large found these results: The quantity of clinical and demographic metadata differed by source and by participant and was supplied without curation.

Samples from volunteer blood donors who had recovered from COVID-19 were contributed by a second Seattle source. Each collaborating institution followed its own protocols to collect whole blood in K2EDTA tubes. For TCRbeta analysis, collaborators shipped samples in one of three forms: frozen whole blood, isolated PBMCs, or DNA extracted from either of those sample types. CDR1 PRHDT and CDR2 FYEKMQ are derived from the germline V gene (reference sequence). The CDR3 contains 16 residues, cysteine and phenylalanine counted. Only the CDR3 DNA is retained, 48 bases long and in frame from the first base. V and J are truncated by 2 bases and 4 bases respectively, leaving an intervening sequence of 17 bases.

The source material was peripheral blood. This clonotype was obtained from a woman between 40 and 55 years old who had recovered from COVID-19. Recombination connected TRBV13 to TRBJ1-2; matching of 5 bases hints at TRBD1 as the D gene. The CDR3 protein is CASSLLGTGVSYGYTF. The DNA sequence follows: TGTGCCAGCAGCTTACTGGGTACGGGGGTTTCCTATGGCTACACCTTC.